This TCR beta chain stems from a study of T cell responses to AZD1222 COVID-19 vaccine. Study outcomes and limitations: Rises in breadth and depth of Spike-specific TCRs came after two AZD1222 doses. Reportedly, close to half of spike-specific TCRs are directed against unmutated variant regions. White British ancestry dominated among donors, who included more females, and clonal diversity was possibly underestimated.

Between the trimmed V and J ends, which lost 0 bases and 5 bases, there was a span of 12 bases. Germline V gene sequence: CDR1 MGHRA, CDR2 YSYEKL. This CDR3 spans 15 amino acids. Here immunoSEQ multiplex PCR was the method, and the copy in TCRdb shows in-frame clones only, minus some. The sample lists around 83,000 clones; more than 70% were seen once. Comments on this clone: Its cognate antigen is unknown.

The rearrangement joins TRBV4-1 to TRBJ2-3; D might be TRBD1 or TRBD2, each matching 5 bases. This specimen consisted of peripheral blood, obtained on day 0 of AZD1222 vaccination. The sequence derives from an adult in good health. CDR3 sequence: CASSQDGGRRDTQYF. The CDR3 DNA reads TGCGCCAGCAGCCAAGATGGGGGACGGAGAGATACGCAGTATTTT.